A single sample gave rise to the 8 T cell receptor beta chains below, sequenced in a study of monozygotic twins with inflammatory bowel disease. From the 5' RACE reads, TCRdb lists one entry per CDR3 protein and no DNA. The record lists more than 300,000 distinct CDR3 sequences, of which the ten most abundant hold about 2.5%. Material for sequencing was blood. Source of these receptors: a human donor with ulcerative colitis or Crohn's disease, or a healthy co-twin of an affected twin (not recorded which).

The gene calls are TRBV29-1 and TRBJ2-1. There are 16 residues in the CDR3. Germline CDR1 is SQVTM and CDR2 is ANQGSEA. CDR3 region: CSDEDWPGSSYNEQFF.

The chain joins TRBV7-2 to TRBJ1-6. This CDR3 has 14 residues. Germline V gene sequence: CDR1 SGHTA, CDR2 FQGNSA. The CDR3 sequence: CASSLGYNNSPLHF.

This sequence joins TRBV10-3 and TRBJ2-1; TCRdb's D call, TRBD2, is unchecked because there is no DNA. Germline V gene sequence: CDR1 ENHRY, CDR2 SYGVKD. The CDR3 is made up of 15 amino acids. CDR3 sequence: CAITKGTSGVDEQFF.

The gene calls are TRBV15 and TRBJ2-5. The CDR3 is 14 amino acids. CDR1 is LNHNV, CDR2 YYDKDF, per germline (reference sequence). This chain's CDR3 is CATSRDPGQETQYF.

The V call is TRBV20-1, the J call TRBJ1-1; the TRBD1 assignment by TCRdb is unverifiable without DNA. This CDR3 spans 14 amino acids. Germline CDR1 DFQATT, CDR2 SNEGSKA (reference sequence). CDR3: CSARDLGTGSAAFF.

The CDR3 protein is CASSELAGGETQYF. The gene calls are TRBV6-4 and TRBJ2-5; TCRdb selects TRBD2, and the lack of DNA leaves this call unchecked. Germline V gene data show CDR1 as MRHNA and CDR2 as SNTAGT. The CDR3 has 14 residues.

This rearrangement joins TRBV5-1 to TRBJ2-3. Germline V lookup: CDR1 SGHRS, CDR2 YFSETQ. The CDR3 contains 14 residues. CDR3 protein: CASSLIRGTDTQYF.

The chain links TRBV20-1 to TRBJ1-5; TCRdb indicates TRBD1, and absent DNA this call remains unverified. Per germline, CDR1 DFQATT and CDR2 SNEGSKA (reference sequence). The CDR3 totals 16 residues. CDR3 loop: CSARKRDRGEDQPQHF.